The 11 T cell receptor beta chains presented below share a single source sample, sequenced in a study of blood T cell repertoires in COVID-19. Sequencing was performed with immunoSEQ multiplex PCR; in TCRdb, only in-frame clones are kept and a portion is missing. The sample consists of about 210,000 clones, 82% of them appearing once. Sequenced input: peripheral blood. Receptors were obtained from a woman aged 40 to 49 with acute or convalescent COVID-19.

The chain employs TRBV7-2 and TRBJ2-1, with 10 bases matching TRBD2. CDR3 length equals 15 residues. The trim removed 5 bases at V and 9 bases at J, leaving 10 bases unmatched. Germline CDR1 is SGHTA and CDR2 is FQGNSA. The CDR3 region is CASSIGSGRVSEQFF. CDR3 DNA sequence: TGTGCCAGCAGCATCGGAAGCGGGAGGGTCAGTGAGCAGTTCTTC.

The chain uses TRBV30 and TRBJ2-7, with 9 bases that match TRBD2. V shed 1 base and J 7 bases; nucleotides not matched to a gene: 8. Germline V CDR1 and CDR2: GTSNPN, SVGIG (reference sequence). This CDR3 region has 14 residues. The CDR3 nucleotides are TGTGCCTGGAGTGAGATAGCGGGAGAGGGGGAGCAGTACTTC. This encodes CAWSEIAGEGEQYF. The full variable domain, its missing parts supplied by reference TRBV30 and TRBJ2-7, is SQTIHQWPATLVQPVGSPLSLECTVEGTSNPNLYWYRQAAGRGLQLLFYSVGIGQISSEVPQNLSASRPQDRQFILSSKKLLLSDSGFYLCAWSEIAGEGEQYFGPGTRLTVT.

This rearrangement joins TRBV10-2 to TRBJ1-6, with D possibly being TRBD1 (6 bases). CDR1 is WSHSY, CDR2 SAAADI, per germline. V lost 10 bases and J 9 bases, leaving 19 bases between the germline ends. The CDR3 runs to 14 residues. The DNA of the CDR3 is TGCGCCATCCGACTGGCAGGGGAGATTTCACCCCTCCACTTT. Translating it yields CAIRLAGEISPLHF.

The genes are TRBV12-5 and TRBJ1-1; weak D call: TRBD1 (6 bases). Trimming removed 1 base at V and 8 bases at J, with 11 bases between. Germline CDR1 reads LGHNT; CDR2 reads FRNRAP. The CDR3 has 13 amino acids. CDR3 sequence: CASGLAPTGEAFF. In DNA form, the CDR3 reads TGTGCTAGTGGTTTGGCACCGACAGGAGAAGCTTTCTTT.

This clone was seen only a few times. CDR3 DNA sequence: TGTGCCAGCAGTTACGGGCAGGGGGGCAACGAGCAGTACTTC. It translates to CASSYGQGGNEQYF. The gene calls are TRBV6-6 and TRBJ2-7, with D possibly matching TRBD1 (7 bases). V lost 2 bases, J lost 5 bases, and 13 bases lay in between. This CDR3 is built from 14 residues. CDR1 and CDR2 (germline): MNHNY, SVGAGI (reference sequence).

The rearrangement joins TRBV24-1 to TRBJ1-2; D is unresolved. This CDR3 contains 11 residues. V was shortened by 5 bases and J by 7 bases, with 7 bases between the two germline ends. Germline CDR1 reads KGHDR; CDR2 reads SFDVKD. The chain's CDR3 is CATSAGLGYTF. The CDR3 bases are TGTGCCACCAGTGCCGGACTTGGCTACACCTTC.

The chain links TRBV27 to TRBJ1-5; TRBD1 might be the D (6 bases). The CDR3 consists of 14 residues. Per the germline V gene, CDR1 is MNHEY and CDR2 is SMNVEV (reference sequence). Trimming left V 5 bases short and J 1 base short, with 9 bases between. The chain's CDR3 is CASSPQGSNQPQHF. CDR3 DNA sequence: TGTGCCAGCAGTCCTCAGGGGAGCAATCAGCCCCAGCATTTT.

The V gene is TRBV27, the J gene TRBJ2-3; D possibly corresponds to TRBD2 (6 bases). The CDR3 totals 13 residues. CDR1 and CDR2 from the germline V gene are MNHEY and SMNVEV (reference sequence). V lost 2 bases and J 7 bases, leaving 10 bases between the germline ends. Written as DNA, the CDR3 is TGTGCCAGCAGTTTAAGGGGAGGTTATACGCAGTATTTT. It yields the protein CASSLRGGYTQYF.

The chain is built from TRBV3-1 (or the pseudogene TRBV3-2) and TRBJ2-3; 7 bases map to TRBD1. V trimming: 7 bases; J trimming: 2 bases; junction bases outside the gene matches: 12. The CDR3 runs to 16 residues. Germline V lookup: CDR1 LGHDT, CDR2 YNNKEL (reference sequence). The CDR3 region is CASNFLGGQSTDTQYF. The DNA for the CDR3 is TGTGCCAGCAACTTCTTAGGGGGACAGTCCACAGATACGCAGTATTTT.

The genes are TRBV19 and TRBJ1-2, with 8 nucleotides matching TRBD1. After removal of 4 bases from V and 6 bases from J, the junction contained 10 bases not matched to a gene. The CDR3 runs to 15 residues. Per the germline V gene, CDR1 is LNHDA and CDR2 is SQIVND (reference sequence). The CDR3 sequence: CASSSAVRTGHGYTF. CDR3 bases: TGTGCCAGTAGTAGCGCCGTCAGGACAGGGCATGGCTACACCTTC. Filled out from reference TRBV19 and TRBJ1-2, the complete variable domain reads DGGITQSPKYLFRKEGQNVTLSCEQNLNHDAMYWYRQDPGQGLRLIYYSQIVNDFQKGDIAEGYSVSREKKESFPLTVTSAQKNPTAFYLCASSSAVRTGHGYTFGSGTRLTVV.

The gene calls are TRBV6-5 and TRBJ1-4; TRBD1 aligns across 7 bases. Germline V CDR1 and CDR2: MNHEY, SVGAGI. Trimming took 4 bases from V and 7 from J; bases not matched to a gene: 6. The CDR3 consists of 14 residues. The CDR3 DNA follows: TGTGCCAGCAGTTTCAGGGGGTCAGGTGAAAAACTGTTTTTT. It specifies CASSFRGSGEKLFF.